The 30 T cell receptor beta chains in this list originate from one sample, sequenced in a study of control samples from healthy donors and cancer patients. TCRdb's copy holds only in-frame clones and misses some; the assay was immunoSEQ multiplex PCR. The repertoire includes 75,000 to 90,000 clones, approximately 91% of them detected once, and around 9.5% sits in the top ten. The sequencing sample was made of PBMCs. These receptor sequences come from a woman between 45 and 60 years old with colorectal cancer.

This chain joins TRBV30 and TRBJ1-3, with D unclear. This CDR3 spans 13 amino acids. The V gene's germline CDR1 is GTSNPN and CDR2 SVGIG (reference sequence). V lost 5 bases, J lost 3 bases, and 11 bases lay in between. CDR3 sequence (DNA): TGTGCCTGGGCTACGGCTGGTGGAAACACCATATATTTT. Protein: CAWATAGGNTIYF.

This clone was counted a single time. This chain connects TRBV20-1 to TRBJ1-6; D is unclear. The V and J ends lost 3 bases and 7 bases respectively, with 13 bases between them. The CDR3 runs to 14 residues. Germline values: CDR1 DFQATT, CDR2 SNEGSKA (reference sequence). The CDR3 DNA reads TGCAGTGCTAGTCTGGGAGTTCGGAATTCACCCCTCCACTTT. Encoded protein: CSASLGVRNSPLHF.

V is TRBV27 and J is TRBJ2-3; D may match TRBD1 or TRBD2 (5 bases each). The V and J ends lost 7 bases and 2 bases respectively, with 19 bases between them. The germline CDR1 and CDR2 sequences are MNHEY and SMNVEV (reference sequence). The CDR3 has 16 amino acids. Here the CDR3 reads CASKPGPSWVTDTQYF. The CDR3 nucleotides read TGTGCCAGCAAACCGGGACCCTCTTGGGTCACAGATACGCAGTATTTT.

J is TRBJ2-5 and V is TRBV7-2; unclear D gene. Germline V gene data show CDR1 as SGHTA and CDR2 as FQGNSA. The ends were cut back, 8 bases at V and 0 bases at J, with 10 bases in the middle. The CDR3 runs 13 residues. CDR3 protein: CASRSEYQETQYF. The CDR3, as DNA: TGTGCCAGCCGCTCAGAGTACCAAGAGACCCAGTACTTC. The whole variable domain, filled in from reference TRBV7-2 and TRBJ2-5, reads GAGVSQSPSNKVTEKGKDVELRCDPISGHTALYWYRQSLGQGLEFLIYFQGNSAPDKSGLPSDRFSAERTGGSVSTLTIQRTQQEDSAVYLCASRSEYQETQYFGPGTRLLVL.

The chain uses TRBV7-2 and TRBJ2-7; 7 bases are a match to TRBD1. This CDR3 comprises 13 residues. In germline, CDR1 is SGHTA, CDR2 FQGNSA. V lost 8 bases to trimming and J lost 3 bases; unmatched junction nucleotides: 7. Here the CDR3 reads CASGRDRNYEQYV. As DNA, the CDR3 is TGTGCCAGCGGTCGGGACAGAAACTACGAGCAGTACGTC.

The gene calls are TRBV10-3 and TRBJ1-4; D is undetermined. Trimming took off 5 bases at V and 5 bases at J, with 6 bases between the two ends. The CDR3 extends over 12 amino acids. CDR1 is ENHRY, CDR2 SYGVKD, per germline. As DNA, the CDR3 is TGTGCCATCAGTTCACAGAATGAAAAACTGTTTTTT. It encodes CAISSQNEKLFF.

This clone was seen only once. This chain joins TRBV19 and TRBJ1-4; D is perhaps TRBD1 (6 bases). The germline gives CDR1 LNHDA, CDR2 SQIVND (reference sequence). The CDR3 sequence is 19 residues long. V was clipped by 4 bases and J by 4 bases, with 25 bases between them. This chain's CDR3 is CASSTHYRDEDLINEKLFF. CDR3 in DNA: TGTGCCAGTAGTACCCACTACAGGGACGAAGACTTAATTAATGAAAAACTGTTTTTT.

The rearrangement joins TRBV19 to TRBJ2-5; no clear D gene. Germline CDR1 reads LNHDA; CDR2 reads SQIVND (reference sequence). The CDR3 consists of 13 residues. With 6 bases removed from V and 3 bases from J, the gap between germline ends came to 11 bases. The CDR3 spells CASRGGGKETQYF. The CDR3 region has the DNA TGTGCCAGTAGAGGCGGTGGGAAAGAGACCCAGTACTTC. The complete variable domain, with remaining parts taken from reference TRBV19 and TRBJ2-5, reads DGGITQSPKYLFRKEGQNVTLSCEQNLNHDAMYWYRQDPGQGLRLIYYSQIVNDFQKGDIAEGYSVSREKKESFPLTVTSAQKNPTAFYLCASRGGGKETQYFGPGTRLLVL.

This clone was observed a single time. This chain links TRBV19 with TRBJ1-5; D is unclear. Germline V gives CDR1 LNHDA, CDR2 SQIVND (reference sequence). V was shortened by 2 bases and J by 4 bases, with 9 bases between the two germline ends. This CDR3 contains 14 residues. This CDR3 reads CASSIPSGNQPQHF. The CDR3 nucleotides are TGTGCCAGTAGTATACCATCCGGTAATCAGCCCCAGCATTTT.

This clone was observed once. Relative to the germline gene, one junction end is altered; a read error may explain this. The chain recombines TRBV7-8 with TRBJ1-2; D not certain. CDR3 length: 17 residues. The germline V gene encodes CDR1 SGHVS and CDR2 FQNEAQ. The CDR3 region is CASSYTSPPTANYGYTF. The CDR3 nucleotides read TGTGCCAGCAGCTACACGTCTCCCCCGACCGCTAATTATGGCTACACCTTC.

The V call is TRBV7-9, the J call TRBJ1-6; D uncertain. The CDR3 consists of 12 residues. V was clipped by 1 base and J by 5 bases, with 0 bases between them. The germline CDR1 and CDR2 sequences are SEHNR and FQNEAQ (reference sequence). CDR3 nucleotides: TGTGCCAGCAGCTTAGATAATTCACCCCTCCACTTT. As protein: CASSLDNSPLHF.

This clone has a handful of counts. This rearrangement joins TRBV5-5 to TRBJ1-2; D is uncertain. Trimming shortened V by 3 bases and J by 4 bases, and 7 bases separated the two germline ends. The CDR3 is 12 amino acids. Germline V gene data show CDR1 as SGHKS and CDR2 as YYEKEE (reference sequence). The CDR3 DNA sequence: TGTGCCAGCAGCTCGCGACTCTATGGCTACACCTTC. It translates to CASSSRLYGYTF.

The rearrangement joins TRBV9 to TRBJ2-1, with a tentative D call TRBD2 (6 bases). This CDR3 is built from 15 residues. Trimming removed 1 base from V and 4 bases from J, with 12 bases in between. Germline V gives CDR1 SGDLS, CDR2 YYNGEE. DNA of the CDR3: TGTGCCAGCAGCGTAAGGGCTAGCGCTTACAATGAGCAGTTCTTC. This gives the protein CASSVRASAYNEQFF.

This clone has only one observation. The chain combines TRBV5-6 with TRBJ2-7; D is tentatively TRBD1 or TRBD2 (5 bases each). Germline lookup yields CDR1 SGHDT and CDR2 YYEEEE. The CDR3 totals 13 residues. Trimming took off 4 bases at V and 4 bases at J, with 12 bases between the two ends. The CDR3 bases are TGTGCCAGCAGCACCGGGGCGTTTTACGAGCAGTACGTC. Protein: CASSTGAFYEQYV.

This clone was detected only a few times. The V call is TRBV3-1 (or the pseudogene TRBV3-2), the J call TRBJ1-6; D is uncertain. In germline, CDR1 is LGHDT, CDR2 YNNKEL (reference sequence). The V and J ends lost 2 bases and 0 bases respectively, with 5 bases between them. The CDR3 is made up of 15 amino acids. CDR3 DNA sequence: TGTGCCAGCAGCCAAATCAGCTCCTATAATTCACCCCTCCACTTT. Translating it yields CASSQISSYNSPLHF.

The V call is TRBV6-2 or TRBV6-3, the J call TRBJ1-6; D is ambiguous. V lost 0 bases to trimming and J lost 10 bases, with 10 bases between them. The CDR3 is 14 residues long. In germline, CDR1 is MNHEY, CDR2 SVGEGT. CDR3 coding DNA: TGTGCCAGCAGTTACTCGACGGCCGTCTCACCCCTCCACTTT. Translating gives CASSYSTAVSPLHF.

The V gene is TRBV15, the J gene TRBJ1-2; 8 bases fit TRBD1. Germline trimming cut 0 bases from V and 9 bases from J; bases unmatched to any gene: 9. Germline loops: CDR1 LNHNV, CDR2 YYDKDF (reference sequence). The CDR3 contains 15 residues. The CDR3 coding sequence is TGTGCCACCAGCAGAGATTTGGGACAGGATCTAAGCTACACCTTC. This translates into CATSRDLGQDLSYTF.

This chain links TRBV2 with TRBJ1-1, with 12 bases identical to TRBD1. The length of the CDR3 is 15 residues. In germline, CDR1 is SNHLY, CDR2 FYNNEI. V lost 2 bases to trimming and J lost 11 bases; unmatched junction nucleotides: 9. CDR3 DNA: TGTGCCAGCAGTGAAAGTAGGGGACAGGGGGCAAAGGCTTTCTTT. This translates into CASSESRGQGAKAFF.

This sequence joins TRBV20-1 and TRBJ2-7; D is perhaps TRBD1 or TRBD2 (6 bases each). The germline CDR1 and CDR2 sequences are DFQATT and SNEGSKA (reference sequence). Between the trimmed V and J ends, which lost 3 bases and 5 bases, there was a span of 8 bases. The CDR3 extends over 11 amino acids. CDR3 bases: TGCAGTGCTAGGGGGGGCCACGAGCAGTACGTC. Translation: CSARGGHEQYV.

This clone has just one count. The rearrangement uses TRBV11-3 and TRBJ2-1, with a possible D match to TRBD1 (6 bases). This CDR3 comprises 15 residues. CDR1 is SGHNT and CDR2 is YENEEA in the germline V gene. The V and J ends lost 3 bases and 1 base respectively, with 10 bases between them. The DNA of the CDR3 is TGTGCCAGCAGCTTGGGGGCAGGGTCCTACAATGAGCAGTTCTTC. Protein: CASSLGAGSYNEQFF.

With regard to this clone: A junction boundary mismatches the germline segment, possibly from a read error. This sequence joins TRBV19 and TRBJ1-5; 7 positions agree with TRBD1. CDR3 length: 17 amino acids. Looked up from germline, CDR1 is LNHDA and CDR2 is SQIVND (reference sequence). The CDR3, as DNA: TGTGCCAGTAGTTTAGAGACAGGGACTTATAGCAATCAGCCCCAGCATTTT. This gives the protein CASSLETGTYSNQPQHF. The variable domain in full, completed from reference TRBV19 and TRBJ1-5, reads DGGITQSPKYLFRKEGQNVTLSCEQNLNHDAMYWYRQDPGQGLRLIYYSQIVNDFQKGDIAEGYSVSREKKESFPLTVTSAQKNPTAFYLCASSLETGTYSNQPQHFGDGTRLSIL.

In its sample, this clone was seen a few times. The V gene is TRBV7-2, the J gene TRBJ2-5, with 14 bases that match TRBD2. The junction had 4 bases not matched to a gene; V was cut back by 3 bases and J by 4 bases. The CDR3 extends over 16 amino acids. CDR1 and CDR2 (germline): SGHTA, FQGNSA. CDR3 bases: TGTGCCAGCAGCTTGACTAGCGGGGGGGGAGGAGAGACCCAGTACTTC. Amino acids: CASSLTSGGGGETQYF.

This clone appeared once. CDR3 in DNA: TGTGCCAGCAGTCGGGACAGGGGGCTGGAGGATACGCAGTATTTT. It specifies CASSRDRGLEDTQYF. The chain links TRBV28 to TRBJ2-3; 12 bases agree with TRBD1. The junction had 6 bases not matched to a gene; V was cut back by 5 bases and J by 6 bases. There are 15 residues in the CDR3. Per germline, CDR1 MDHEN and CDR2 SYDVKM.

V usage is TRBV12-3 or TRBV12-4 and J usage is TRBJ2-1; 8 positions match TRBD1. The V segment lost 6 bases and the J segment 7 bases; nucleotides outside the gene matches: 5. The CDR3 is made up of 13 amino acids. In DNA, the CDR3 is TGTGCCAGCAGAAAGACAGGGGTAAATGAGCAGTTCTTC. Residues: CASRKTGVNEQFF.

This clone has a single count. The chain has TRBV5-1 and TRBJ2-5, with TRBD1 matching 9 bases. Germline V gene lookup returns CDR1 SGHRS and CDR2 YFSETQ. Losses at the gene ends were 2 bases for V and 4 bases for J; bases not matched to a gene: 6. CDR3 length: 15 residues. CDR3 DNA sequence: TGCGCCAGCAGCTTCACAGGGGGCTACGGAGAGACCCAGTACTTC. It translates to CASSFTGGYGETQYF.

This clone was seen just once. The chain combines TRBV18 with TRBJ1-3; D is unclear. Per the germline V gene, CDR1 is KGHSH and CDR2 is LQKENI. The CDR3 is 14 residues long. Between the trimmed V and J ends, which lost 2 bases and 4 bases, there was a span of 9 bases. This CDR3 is CASSPSDSGNTIYF. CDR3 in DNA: TGTGCCAGCTCACCATCGGACTCAGGAAACACCATATATTTT. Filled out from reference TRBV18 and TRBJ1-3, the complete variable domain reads NAGVMQNPRHLVRRRGQEARLRCSPMKGHSHVYWYRQLPEEGLKFMVYLQKENIIDESGMPKERFSAEFPKEGPSILRIQQVVRGDSAAYFCASSPSDSGNTIYFGEGSWLTVV.

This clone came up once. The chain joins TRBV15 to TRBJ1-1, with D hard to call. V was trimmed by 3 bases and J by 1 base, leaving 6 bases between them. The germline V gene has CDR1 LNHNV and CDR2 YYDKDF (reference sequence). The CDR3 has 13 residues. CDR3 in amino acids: CATSSITNTEAFF. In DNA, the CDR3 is TGTGCCACCAGCAGTATAACGAACACTGAAGCTTTCTTT.

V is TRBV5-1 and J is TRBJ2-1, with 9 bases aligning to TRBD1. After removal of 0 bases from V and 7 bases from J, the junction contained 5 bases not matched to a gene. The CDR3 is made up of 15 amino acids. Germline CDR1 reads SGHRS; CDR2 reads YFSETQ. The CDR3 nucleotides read TGCGCCAGCAGCTTGGAGGGACAGGGTACGAATGAGCAGTTCTTC. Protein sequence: CASSLEGQGTNEQFF.

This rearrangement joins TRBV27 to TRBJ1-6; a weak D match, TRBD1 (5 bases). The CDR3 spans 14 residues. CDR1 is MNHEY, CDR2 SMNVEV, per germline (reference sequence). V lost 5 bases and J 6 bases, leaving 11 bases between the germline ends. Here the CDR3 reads CASSPPGPNSPLHF. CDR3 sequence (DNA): TGTGCCAGCAGTCCCCCGGGACCTAATTCACCCCTCCACTTT.

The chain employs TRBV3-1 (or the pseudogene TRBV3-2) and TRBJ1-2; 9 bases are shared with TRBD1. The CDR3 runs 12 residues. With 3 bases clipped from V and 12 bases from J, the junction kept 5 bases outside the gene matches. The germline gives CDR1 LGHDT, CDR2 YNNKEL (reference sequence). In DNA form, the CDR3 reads TGTGCCAGCAGCCAGGGACAGGGATATGACACCTTC. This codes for CASSQGQGYDTF.